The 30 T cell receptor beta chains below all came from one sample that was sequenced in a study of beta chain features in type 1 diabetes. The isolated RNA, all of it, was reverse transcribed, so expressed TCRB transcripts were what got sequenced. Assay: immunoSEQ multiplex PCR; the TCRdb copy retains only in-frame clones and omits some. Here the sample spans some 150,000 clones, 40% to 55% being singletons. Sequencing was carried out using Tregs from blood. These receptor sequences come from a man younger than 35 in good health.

This chain's CDR3 is CASSTTARVAKNIQYF. The CDR3 coding sequence is TGTGCCAGCAGCACCACCGCGAGGGTTGCCAAAAACATTCAGTACTTC. V is TRBV21-1 and J is TRBJ2-4; the DNA was not used to check the table's D call, TRBD2. TRBV21-1 is listed as a pseudogene. The CDR3 contains 16 residues.

The CDR3 reads CASSTGLGTGINTGELFF. In DNA, the CDR3 is TGCGCCAGCAGCACCGGATTAGGGACAGGGATAAACACCGGGGAGCTGTTTTTT. The rearrangement uses TRBV5-1 and TRBJ2-2, with 9 positions matching TRBD1. Germline V gene lookup returns CDR1 SGHRS and CDR2 YFSETQ. This CDR3 has 18 residues. With 4 bases clipped from V and 2 bases from J, the junction kept 12 bases outside the gene matches.

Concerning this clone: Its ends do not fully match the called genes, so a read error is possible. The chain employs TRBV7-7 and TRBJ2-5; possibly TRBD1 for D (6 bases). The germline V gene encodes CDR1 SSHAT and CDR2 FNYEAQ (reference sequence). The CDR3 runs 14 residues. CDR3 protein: CASSLGGHRETQYF. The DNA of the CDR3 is TGTGCTAGCAGCTTAGGGGGACACCGAGAGACCCAGTACTTC.

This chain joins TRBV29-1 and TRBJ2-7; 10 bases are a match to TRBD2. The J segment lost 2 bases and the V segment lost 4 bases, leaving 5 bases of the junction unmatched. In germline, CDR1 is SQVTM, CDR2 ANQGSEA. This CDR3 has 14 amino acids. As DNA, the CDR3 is TGCAGCGTTGGGCCACTAGCGGGAACCTACGAGCAGTACTTC. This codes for CSVGPLAGTYEQYF.

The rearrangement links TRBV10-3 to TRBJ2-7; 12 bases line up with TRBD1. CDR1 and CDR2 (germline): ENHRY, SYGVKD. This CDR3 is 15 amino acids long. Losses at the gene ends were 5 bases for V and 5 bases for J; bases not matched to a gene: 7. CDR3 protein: CAISSSGTGGNEQYF. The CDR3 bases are TGTGCCATCAGTTCCTCGGGGACAGGGGGCAACGAGCAGTACTTC.

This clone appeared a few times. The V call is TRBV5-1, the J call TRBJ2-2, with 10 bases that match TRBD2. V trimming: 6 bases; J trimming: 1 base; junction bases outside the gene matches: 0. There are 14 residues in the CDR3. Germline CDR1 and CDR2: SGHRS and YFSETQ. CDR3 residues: CASKREGNTGELFF. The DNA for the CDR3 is TGCGCCAGCAAGCGGGAGGGGAACACCGGGGAGCTGTTTTTT.

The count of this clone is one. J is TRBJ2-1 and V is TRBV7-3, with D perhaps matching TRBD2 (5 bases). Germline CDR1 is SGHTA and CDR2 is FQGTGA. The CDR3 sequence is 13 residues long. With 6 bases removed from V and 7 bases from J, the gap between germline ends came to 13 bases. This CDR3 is CASRRRTGNEQFF. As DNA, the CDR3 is TGTGCCAGCAGGCGGAGGACGGGAAATGAGCAGTTCTTC.

CDR3 nucleotide sequence: TGTGCCAGCAGCCCCCCCTGGGCAGTCTATGGCTACACCTTC. This codes for CASSPPWAVYGYTF. The chain is built from TRBV7-9 and TRBJ1-2; no firm D call. The V gene lost 5 bases and the J gene lost 4 bases, with 14 bases spanning the gap. The CDR3 has 14 residues. Germline V gene data show CDR1 as SEHNR and CDR2 as FQNEAQ (reference sequence). Drawing the rest from reference TRBV7-9 and TRBJ1-2, the complete variable domain is DTGVSQNPRHKITKRGQNVTFRCDPISEHNRLYWYRQTLGQGPEFLTYFQNEAQLEKSRLLSDRFSAERPKGSFSTLEIQRTEQGDSAMYLCASSPPWAVYGYTFGSGTRLTVV.

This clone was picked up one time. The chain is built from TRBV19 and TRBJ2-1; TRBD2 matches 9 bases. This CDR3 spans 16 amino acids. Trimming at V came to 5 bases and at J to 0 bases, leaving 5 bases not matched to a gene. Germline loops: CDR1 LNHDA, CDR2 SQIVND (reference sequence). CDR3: CASSAIAGVSYNEQFF. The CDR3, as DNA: TGTGCCAGTAGTGCAATAGCGGGGGTCTCCTACAATGAGCAGTTCTTC.

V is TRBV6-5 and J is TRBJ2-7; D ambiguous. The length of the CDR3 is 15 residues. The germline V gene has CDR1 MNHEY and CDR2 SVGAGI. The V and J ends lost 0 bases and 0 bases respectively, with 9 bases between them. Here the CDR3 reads CASSYSTASSYEQYF. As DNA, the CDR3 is TGTGCCAGCAGTTACTCGACCGCTAGCTCCTACGAGCAGTACTTC.

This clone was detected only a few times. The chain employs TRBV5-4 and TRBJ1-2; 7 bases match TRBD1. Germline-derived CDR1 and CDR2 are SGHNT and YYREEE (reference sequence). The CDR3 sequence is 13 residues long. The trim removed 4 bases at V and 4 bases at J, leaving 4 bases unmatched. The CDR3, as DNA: TGTGCCAGCAGCCCTGGGACAGCCTATGGCTACACCTTC. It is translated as CASSPGTAYGYTF.

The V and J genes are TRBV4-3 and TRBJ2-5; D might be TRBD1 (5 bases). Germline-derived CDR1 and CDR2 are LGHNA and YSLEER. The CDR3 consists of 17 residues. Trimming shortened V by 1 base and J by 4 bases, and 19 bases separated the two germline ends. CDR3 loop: CASSQGFVERGRETQYF. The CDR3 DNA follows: TGCGCCAGCAGCCAAGGGTTTGTGGAAAGGGGAAGAGAGACCCAGTACTTC.

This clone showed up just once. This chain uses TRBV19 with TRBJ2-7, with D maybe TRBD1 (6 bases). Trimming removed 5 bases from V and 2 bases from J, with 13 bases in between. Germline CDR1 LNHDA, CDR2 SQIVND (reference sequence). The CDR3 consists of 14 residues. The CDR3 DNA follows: TGTGCCAGTAGTTTTACCGGGACACCCTACGAGCAGTACTTC. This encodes CASSFTGTPYEQYF.

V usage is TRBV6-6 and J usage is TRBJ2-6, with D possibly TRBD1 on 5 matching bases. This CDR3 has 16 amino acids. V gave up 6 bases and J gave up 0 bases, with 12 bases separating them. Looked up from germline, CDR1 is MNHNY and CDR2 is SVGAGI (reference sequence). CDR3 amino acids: CASRDRQYSGANVLTF. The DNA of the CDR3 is TGTGCCAGCAGGGATCGACAGTACTCTGGGGCCAACGTCCTGACTTTC.

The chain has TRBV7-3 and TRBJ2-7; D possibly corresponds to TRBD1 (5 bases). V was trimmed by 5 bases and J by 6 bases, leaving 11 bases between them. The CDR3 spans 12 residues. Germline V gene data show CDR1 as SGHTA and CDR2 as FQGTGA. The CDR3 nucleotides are TGTGCCAGCAGCCAGGGTCCTGGCGAGCAGTACTTC. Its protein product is CASSQGPGEQYF.

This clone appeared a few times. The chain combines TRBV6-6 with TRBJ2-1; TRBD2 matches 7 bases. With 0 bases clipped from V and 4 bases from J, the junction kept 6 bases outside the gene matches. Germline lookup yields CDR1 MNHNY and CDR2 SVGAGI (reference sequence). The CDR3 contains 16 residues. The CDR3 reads CASSYSVAGVYNEQFF. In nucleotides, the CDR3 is TGTGCCAGCAGTTACTCAGTTGCGGGGGTGTACAATGAGCAGTTCTTC.

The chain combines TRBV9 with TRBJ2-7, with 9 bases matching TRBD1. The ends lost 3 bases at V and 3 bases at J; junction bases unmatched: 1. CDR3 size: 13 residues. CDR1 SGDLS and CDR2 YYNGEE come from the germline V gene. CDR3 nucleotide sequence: TGTGCCAGCAGCGCGACAGGGGGCTACGAGCAGTACTTC. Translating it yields CASSATGGYEQYF.

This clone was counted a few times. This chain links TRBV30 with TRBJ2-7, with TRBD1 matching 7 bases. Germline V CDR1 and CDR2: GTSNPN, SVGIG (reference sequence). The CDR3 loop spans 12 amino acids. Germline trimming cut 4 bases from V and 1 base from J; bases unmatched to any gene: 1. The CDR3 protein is CAWKQGSYEQYF. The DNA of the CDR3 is TGTGCCTGGAAACAGGGGTCCTACGAGCAGTACTTC.

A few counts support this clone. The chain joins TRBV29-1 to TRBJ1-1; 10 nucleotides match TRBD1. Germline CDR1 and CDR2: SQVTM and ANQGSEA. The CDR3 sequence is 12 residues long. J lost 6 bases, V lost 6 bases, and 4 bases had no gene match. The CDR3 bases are TGCAGCGTCGGACAGGGGGACGCTGAAGCTTTCTTT. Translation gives CSVGQGDAEAFF. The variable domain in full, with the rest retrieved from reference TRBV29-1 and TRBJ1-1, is SAVISQKPSRDICQRGTSLTIQCQVDSQVTMMFWYRQQPGQSLTLIATANQGSEATYESGFVIDKFPISRPNLTFSTLTVSNMSPEDSSIYLCSVGQGDAEAFFGQGTRLTVV.

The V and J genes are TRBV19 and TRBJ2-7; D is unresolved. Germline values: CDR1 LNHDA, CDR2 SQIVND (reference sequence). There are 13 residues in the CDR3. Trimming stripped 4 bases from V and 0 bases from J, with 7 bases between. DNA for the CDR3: TGTGCCAGTAGTACAAGACACTCCTACGAGCAGTACTTC. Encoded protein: CASSTRHSYEQYF.

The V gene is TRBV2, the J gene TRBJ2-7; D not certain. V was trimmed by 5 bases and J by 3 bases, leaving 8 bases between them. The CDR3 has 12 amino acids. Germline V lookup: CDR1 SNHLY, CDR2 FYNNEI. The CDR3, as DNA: TGTGCCAGCAGTTCGCGTCGCTACGAGCAGTACTTC. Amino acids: CASSSRRYEQYF.

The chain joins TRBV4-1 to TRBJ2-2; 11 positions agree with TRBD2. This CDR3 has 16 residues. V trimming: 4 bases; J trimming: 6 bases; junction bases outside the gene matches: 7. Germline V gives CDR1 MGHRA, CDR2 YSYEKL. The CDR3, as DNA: TGCGCCAGCAGCCGACATGGGACTAGCGGTCCCGGGGAGCTGTTTTTT. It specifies CASSRHGTSGPGELFF.

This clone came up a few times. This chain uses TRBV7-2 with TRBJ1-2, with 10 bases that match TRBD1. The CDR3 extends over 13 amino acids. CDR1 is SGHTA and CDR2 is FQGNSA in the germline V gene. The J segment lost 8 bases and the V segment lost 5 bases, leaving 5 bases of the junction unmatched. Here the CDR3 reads CASSLDRGGGYTF. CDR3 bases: TGTGCCAGCAGCCTGGACAGGGGGGGAGGCTACACCTTC.

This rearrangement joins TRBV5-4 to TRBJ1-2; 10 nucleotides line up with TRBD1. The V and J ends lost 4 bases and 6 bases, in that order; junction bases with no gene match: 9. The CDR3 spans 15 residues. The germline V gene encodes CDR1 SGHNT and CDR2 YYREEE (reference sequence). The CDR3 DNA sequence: TGTGCCAGCAGCGGTCGGACAGGGGGAAGTGATGGCTACACCTTC. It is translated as CASSGRTGGSDGYTF.

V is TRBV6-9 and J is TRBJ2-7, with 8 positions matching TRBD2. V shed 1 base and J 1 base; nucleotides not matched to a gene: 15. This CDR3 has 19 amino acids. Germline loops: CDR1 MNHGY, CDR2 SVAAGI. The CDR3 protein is CASSYYFREGGPSSYEQYF. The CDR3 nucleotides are TGTGCCAGCAGTTATTATTTTCGGGAGGGAGGTCCTTCGTCCTACGAGCAGTACTTC.

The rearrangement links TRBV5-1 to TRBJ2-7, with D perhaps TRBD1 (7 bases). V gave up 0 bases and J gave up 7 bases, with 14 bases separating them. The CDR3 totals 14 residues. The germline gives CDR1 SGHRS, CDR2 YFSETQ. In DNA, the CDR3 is TGCGCCAGCAGCTTGGGGAGGGGGCTGTGGGAGCAGTACTTC. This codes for CASSLGRGLWEQYF.

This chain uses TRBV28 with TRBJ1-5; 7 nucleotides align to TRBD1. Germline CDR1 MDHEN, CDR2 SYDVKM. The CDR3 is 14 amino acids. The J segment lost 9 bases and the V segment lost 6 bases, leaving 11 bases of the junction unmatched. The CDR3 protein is CASSLGGGRTPQHF. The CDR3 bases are TGTGCCAGCAGCTTAGGAGGGGGCCGGACGCCCCAGCATTTT.

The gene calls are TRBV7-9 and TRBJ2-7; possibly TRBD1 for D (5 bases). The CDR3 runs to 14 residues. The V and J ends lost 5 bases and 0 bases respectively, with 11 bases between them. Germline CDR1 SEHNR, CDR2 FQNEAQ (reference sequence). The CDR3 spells CASSTRQSSYEQYF. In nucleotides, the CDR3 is TGTGCCAGCAGCACCCGACAGAGCTCCTACGAGCAGTACTTC.

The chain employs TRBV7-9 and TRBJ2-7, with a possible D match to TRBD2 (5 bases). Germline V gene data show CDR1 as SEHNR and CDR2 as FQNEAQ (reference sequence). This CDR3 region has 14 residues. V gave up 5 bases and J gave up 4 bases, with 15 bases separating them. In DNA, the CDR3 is TGTGCCAGCAGCCCGGGGTTATTTGGGTACGAGCAGTACTTC. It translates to CASSPGLFGYEQYF.

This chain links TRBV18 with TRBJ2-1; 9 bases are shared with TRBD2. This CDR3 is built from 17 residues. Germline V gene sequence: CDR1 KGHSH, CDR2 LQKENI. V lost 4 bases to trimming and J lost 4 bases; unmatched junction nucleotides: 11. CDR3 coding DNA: TGTGCCAGCTCACGGATCCTTAGCGGGAGTGCTTACAATGAGCAGTTCTTC. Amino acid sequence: CASSRILSGSAYNEQFF. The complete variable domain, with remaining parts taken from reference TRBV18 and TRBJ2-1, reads NAGVMQNPRHLVRRRGQEARLRCSPMKGHSHVYWYRQLPEEGLKFMVYLQKENIIDESGMPKERFSAEFPKEGPSILRIQQVVRGDSAAYFCASSRILSGSAYNEQFFGPGTRLTVL.